These 5 T cell receptor beta chains were sequenced from one sample in a study of T cells in Graves' hyperthyroidism and ophthalmopathy. Researchers amplified the TCR beta CDR3 regions from RNA transcripts. With the HTBI primer set, the TCR CDR3 went through a first round of RT-PCR. TCRdb recomputed calls from the multiplex PCR reads with MiXCR, one row per CDR3 protein. The data contain around 500,000 distinct CDR3 sequences, about 14% of them seen just once; the ten biggest clones take up approximately 13%. Sequencing used blood. The receptor set was obtained from a woman aged 40 to 49 with Graves' hyperthyroidism.

This clonotype was seen many times. J is TRBJ2-7 and V is TRBV3-1; D is tentatively TRBD1 or TRBD2 (5 bases each). This CDR3 region has 14 residues. Germline V gene sequence: CDR1 LGHDT, CDR2 YNNKEL (reference sequence). V lost 1 base to trimming and J lost 6 bases, with 13 bases between them. The CDR3 DNA reads TGTGCCAGCAGCCAAGTGGGGACGGCGGGCGAGCAGTACTTC. Encoded protein: CASSQVGTAGEQYF.

The sample holds many counts of this clonotype. The rearrangement joins TRBV7-3 to TRBJ2-3; TRBD2 matches 7 bases. The germline CDR1 and CDR2 sequences are SGHTA and FQGTGA. V shed 4 bases, J shed 2 bases, and the junction held 3 bases outside the gene matches. This CDR3 comprises 14 residues. CDR3 in DNA: TGTGCCAGCAGCTCAGCGGGGCACACAGATACGCAGTATTTT. Its protein product is CASSSAGHTDTQYF.

Many counts were recorded for this clonotype. The rearrangement uses TRBV20-1 and TRBJ1-1; 10 nucleotides agree with TRBD1. Unmatched junction bases numbered 8, after V lost 5 bases and J lost 5 bases. The CDR3 consists of 14 residues. CDR1 and CDR2 from the germline V gene are DFQATT and SNEGSKA (reference sequence). The CDR3 here is CSALMGQGRTEAFF. The CDR3 coding sequence is TGCAGTGCTCTAATGGGACAGGGGAGGACTGAAGCTTTCTTT.

This clonotype has more than one count but fewer than ten. This chain uses TRBV2 with TRBJ1-1; D uncertain. CDR3 length: 14 residues. V was trimmed by 5 bases and J by 4 bases, leaving 14 bases between them. Germline-derived CDR1 and CDR2 are SNHLY and FYNNEI. CDR3 in amino acids: CASSNGGSGTEAFF. The CDR3 nucleotides are TGTGCCAGCAGTAACGGAGGGTCGGGCACTGAAGCTTTCTTT.

This clonotype was seen ten or more times. CDR3 region: CASSLGDRDRSPLHF. The CDR3 nucleotides are TGTGCCAGCAGCTTAGGGGACAGGGACAGGTCACCCCTCCACTTT. This chain joins TRBV7-9 and TRBJ1-6; 9 bases are a match to TRBD1. Trimming removed 1 base from V and 10 bases from J; junction bases left unmatched: 5. Germline V gene lookup returns CDR1 SEHNR and CDR2 FQNEAQ (reference sequence). The length of the CDR3 is 15 residues.